A single sample gave rise to the 22 T cell receptor beta chains below, sequenced in a study of shared clonotypes between healthy human individuals. Data came from immunoSEQ multiplex PCR; TCRdb stores just in-frame clones and leaves some out. The sample consists of approximately 2.1 million clones, 85% to 95% of them appearing once. Specimen: naive CD4+ T cells from PBMCs. The subset: CD45RA+ positively selected. These receptors came from a man between 18 and 29 years old in good health. Some clones in this sample may be carry-over from other donors' samples.

The chain employs TRBV7-9 and TRBJ1-1, with D unresolved. The ends were cut back, 4 bases at V and 0 bases at J, with 12 bases in the middle. The germline V gene has CDR1 SEHNR and CDR2 FQNEAQ (reference sequence). This CDR3 has 15 amino acids. The CDR3: CASSSAATLNTEAFF. The CDR3 DNA follows: TGTGCCAGCAGCTCCGCAGCGACCCTGAACACTGAAGCTTTCTTT.

This chain links TRBV29-1 with TRBJ2-3, with 15 positions matching TRBD2. The CDR3 contains 16 residues. CDR1 and CDR2 from the germline V gene are SQVTM and ANQGSEA. V was clipped by 7 bases and J by 7 bases; unmatched bases: 12. The DNA of the CDR3 is TGCAGCGCGGGGACTAGCGGGGGGATGGGAACAAATACGCAGTATTTT. Protein: CSAGTSGGMGTNTQYF.

The rearrangement links TRBV9 to TRBJ2-7, with D perhaps matching TRBD2 (6 bases). The germline V and J ends were trimmed by 0 bases and 2 bases, with 12 bases remaining between them. The CDR3 runs 15 residues. Germline values: CDR1 SGDLS, CDR2 YYNGEE. CDR3 coding DNA: TGTGCCAGCAGCGTAGGGGGCGGGACCGCCTACGAGCAGTACTTC. Its translation is CASSVGGGTAYEQYF.

V and J are TRBV7-8 and TRBJ1-4; no clear D gene. The CDR3 is made up of 16 amino acids. The germline V gene has CDR1 SGHVS and CDR2 FQNEAQ. Trimming took 4 bases from V and 6 from J, leaving 18 bases between them. CDR3 bases: TGTGCCAGCAGCTCTAGCCGGGGTAGGGTAGATGAAAAACTGTTTTTT. Its protein product is CASSSSRGRVDEKLFF.

The chain is built from TRBV4-1 and TRBJ2-7; D ambiguous. The ends were cut back, 8 bases at V and 2 bases at J, with 13 bases in the middle. This CDR3 comprises 13 residues. Germline values: CDR1 MGHRA, CDR2 YSYEKL. CDR3 residues: CASGPDPTYEQYF. CDR3 nucleotides: TGCGCCAGCGGTCCAGACCCTACCTACGAGCAGTACTTC.

This clone has only one observation. The chain links TRBV27 to TRBJ2-7, with D perhaps matching TRBD1 (6 bases). The CDR3 covers 14 residues. Germline loops: CDR1 MNHEY, CDR2 SMNVEV (reference sequence). Trimming stripped 0 bases from V and 5 bases from J, with 11 bases between. CDR3 protein: CASSLSRGSNEQYF. The CDR3 bases are TGTGCCAGCAGTTTATCCAGGGGAAGCAACGAGCAGTACTTC.

This clone came up once. Other DNA sequences in the same sample also yield this CDR3. CDR3 nucleotide sequence: TGTGCCAGCAGCCTTAGCGGGAGGGAGACCCAGTACTTC. Protein sequence: CASSLSGRETQYF. The rearrangement uses TRBV6-5 and TRBJ2-5, with 10 nucleotides matching TRBD2. The CDR3 extends over 13 amino acids. Losses at the gene ends were 6 bases for V and 5 bases for J; bases not matched to a gene: 3. Germline V gene sequence: CDR1 MNHEY, CDR2 SVGAGI.

The CDR3 nucleotides read TGCAGTGCACCCGGGAGCTCCGAGCAGTACTTC. Translated, it gives CSAPGSSEQYF. This chain joins TRBV20-1 and TRBJ2-7, with a possible D match to TRBD2 (6 bases). Between the trimmed V and J ends, which lost 6 bases and 6 bases, there was a span of 12 bases. The CDR3 contains 11 residues. CDR1 and CDR2 (germline): DFQATT, SNEGSKA (reference sequence).

The chain employs TRBV10-3 and TRBJ2-7, with TRBD2 matching 11 bases. Trimming cost V 6 bases and J 0 bases; bases outside gene matches: 4. Germline V lookup: CDR1 ENHRY, CDR2 SYGVKD. This CDR3 has 15 amino acids. CDR3 protein: CAISRLAGSSYEQYF. DNA for the CDR3: TGTGCCATCAGCCGACTAGCGGGGAGCTCCTACGAGCAGTACTTC.

The J gene is TRBJ2-1, the V gene TRBV28; no clear D gene. Per germline, CDR1 MDHEN and CDR2 SYDVKM. Between the trimmed V and J ends, which lost 7 bases and 3 bases, there was a span of 22 bases. This CDR3 has 17 amino acids. The CDR3 DNA sequence: TGTGCCAGCACCCTTACCGGCCCCCGCCTTAGCTACAATGAGCAGTTCTTC. This sequence encodes CASTLTGPRLSYNEQFF.

DNA for the CDR3: TGTGCCAGCAGTTTTTATCCTTTCAGGGGGTACCGTCCCCAAGAGACCCAGTACTTC. It encodes CASSFYPFRGYRPQETQYF. The gene calls are TRBV27 and TRBJ2-5; 7 bases match TRBD1. The CDR3 spans 19 residues. From germline, CDR1 is MNHEY and CDR2 SMNVEV (reference sequence). V lost 3 bases, J lost 1 base, and 17 bases stayed unmatched.

The V and J genes are TRBV5-4 and TRBJ2-1; TRBD2 agrees at 11 bases. Unmatched junction bases numbered 4, after V lost 4 bases and J lost 4 bases. The V gene's germline CDR1 is SGHNT and CDR2 YYREEE (reference sequence). The CDR3 is 15 amino acids. This chain's CDR3 is CASSTRLAGYNEQFF. Written as DNA, the CDR3 is TGTGCCAGCAGCACTAGACTAGCGGGATACAATGAGCAGTTCTTC.

This clone was detected a few times. The chain is built from TRBV7-9 and TRBJ1-1; no definite D call. Germline V CDR1 and CDR2: SEHNR, FQNEAQ (reference sequence). V was trimmed by 6 bases and J by 1 base, leaving 12 bases between them. The CDR3 is 14 amino acids. Written as DNA, the CDR3 is TGTGCCAGCAGACCAGCATCGGGGAACACTGAAGCTTTCTTT. Amino acids: CASRPASGNTEAFF.

The rearrangement joins TRBV15 to TRBJ2-3; possibly TRBD2 for D (6 bases). The CDR3 length is 18 residues. Germline V gives CDR1 LNHNV, CDR2 YYDKDF (reference sequence). V gave up 5 bases and J gave up 0 bases, with 21 bases separating them. CDR3 in amino acids: CATSVTRHATSSTDTQYF. The CDR3 nucleotides are TGTGCCACCAGCGTGACTAGGCACGCAACTTCTAGCACAGATACGCAGTATTTT.

This clone was seen just once. This chain links TRBV7-8 with TRBJ1-1; TRBD1 matches 10 bases. Germline CDR1 SGHVS, CDR2 FQNEAQ. The CDR3 is 15 amino acids. J was trimmed by 4 bases and V by 2 bases; bases with no gene match: 4. CDR3 amino acids: CASSLIRTGGTEAFF. Here the CDR3 DNA reads TGTGCCAGCAGCTTAATAAGGACAGGGGGCACTGAAGCTTTCTTT.

The rearrangement links TRBV5-4 to TRBJ2-1; TRBD2 matches 11 bases. The CDR3 is 15 residues long. Germline CDR1 and CDR2: SGHNT and YYREEE (reference sequence). With V trimmed by 6 bases and J by 6 bases, 8 bases remained unmatched. The DNA of the CDR3 is TGTGCCAGCACCGTGACTAGCGGGACCGCCAATGAGCAGTTCTTC. Translated: CASTVTSGTANEQFF.

The rearrangement links TRBV27 to TRBJ2-7, with 7 bases that match TRBD2. Germline CDR1 reads MNHEY; CDR2 reads SMNVEV (reference sequence). With V trimmed by 5 bases and J by 2 bases, 6 bases remained unmatched. This CDR3 comprises 14 residues. CDR3 in DNA: TGTGCCAGCAGTATTGGACTAGGACCCTACGAGCAGTACTTC. Translation: CASSIGLGPYEQYF.

This chain joins TRBV28 and TRBJ2-6; D might be TRBD1 (6 bases). Trimming cost V 2 bases and J 1 base, with 9 bases left between them. Germline assignment: CDR1 MDHEN and CDR2 SYDVKM. This CDR3 region has 16 residues. The DNA of the CDR3 is TGTGCCAGCAGTTTAGCAGGGGCTTCTGGGGCCAACGTCCTGACTTTC. Translation gives CASSLAGASGANVLTF.

The rearrangement uses TRBV7-8 and TRBJ1-5; D is unclear. Germline V lookup: CDR1 SGHVS, CDR2 FQNEAQ. Trimming cost V 6 bases and J 4 bases, with 7 bases left between them. The CDR3 consists of 12 residues. The CDR3 spells CASSFSNQPQHF. CDR3 bases: TGTGCCAGCAGTTTCTCAAATCAGCCCCAGCATTTT.

This clone was observed once. This rearrangement joins TRBV11-3 to TRBJ1-1; TRBD1 agrees at 8 bases. From germline, CDR1 is SGHNT and CDR2 YENEEA. This CDR3 region has 14 residues. Trimming cost V 6 bases and J 0 bases; bases outside gene matches: 3. CDR3 in amino acids: CASRGDRMNTEAFF. The CDR3 DNA is TGTGCCAGCAGAGGGGACAGGATGAACACTGAAGCTTTCTTT.

The V call is TRBV5-1, the J call TRBJ2-2, with D unclear. The V and J ends lost 4 bases and 4 bases respectively, with 14 bases between them. CDR1 is SGHRS, CDR2 YFSETQ, per germline. This CDR3 region has 15 residues. CDR3 sequence reads: CASSLGGAGTGELFF. The CDR3 nucleotides are TGCGCCAGCAGCCTCGGCGGCGCCGGCACCGGGGAGCTGTTTTTT.

V and J are TRBV20-1 and TRBJ2-3, with no clear D. The CDR3 spans 10 residues. CDR1 is DFQATT and CDR2 is SNEGSKA in the germline V gene (reference sequence). CDR3 sequence (DNA): TGCAGCCCTCGGGCAGATACGCAGTATTTT. This translates into CSPRADTQYF.